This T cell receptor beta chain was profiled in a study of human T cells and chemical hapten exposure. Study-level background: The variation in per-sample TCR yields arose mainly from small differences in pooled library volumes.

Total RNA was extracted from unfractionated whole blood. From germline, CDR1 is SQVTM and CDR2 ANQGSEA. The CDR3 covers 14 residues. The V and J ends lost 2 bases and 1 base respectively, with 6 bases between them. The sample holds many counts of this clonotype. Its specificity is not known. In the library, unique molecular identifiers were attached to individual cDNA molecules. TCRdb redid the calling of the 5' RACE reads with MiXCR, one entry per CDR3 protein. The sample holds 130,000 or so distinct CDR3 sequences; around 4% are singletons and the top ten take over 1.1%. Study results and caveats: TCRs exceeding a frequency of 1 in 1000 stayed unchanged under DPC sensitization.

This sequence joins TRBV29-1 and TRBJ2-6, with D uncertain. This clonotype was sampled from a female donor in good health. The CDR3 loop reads CSVESVSGANVLTF. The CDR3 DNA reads TGCAGCGTTGAAAGTGTTTCTGGGGCCAACGTCCTGACTTTC.